What follows describes a single TCR beta chain. This clonotype was seen many times. The target of this receptor is not known. The sample holds no much larger clone one base away, and base qualities are not on file. The data were obtained in a study of CD8 T cells in ankylosing spondylitis (dated by TCRdb to the late 2010s). For the wider study: T cell receptor beta repertoires were profiled in healthy donors and ankylosing spondylitis patients so that disease-linked TCR variants could be found. The full study cohort comprised around 25 ankylosing spondylitis patients and over 95 healthy donors. Samples of peripheral blood were taken, and for ankylosing spondylitis patients, synovial fluid was collected as well. What the work shows at the level of the full study, not this receptor alone: The disease-linked clones were reported to be significantly enriched in matched synovial fluid samples from ankylosing spondylitis patients. In peripheral blood, the disease-linked clones were found at relatively low frequencies and had a CD8+ phenotype. A TCR beta motif of fewer than 10 highly homologous amino acid variants appeared characteristic of blood from ankylosing spondylitis patients. Some motif variants were previously reported in synovial fluid and blood of reactive arthritis patients, suggesting common disease-initiation mechanisms.

The instrument given in TCRdb is Illumina HiSeq 2500. TCR beta libraries were prepared by quantitative 5'-RACE with molecular barcodes. The study's own analysis went as follows. A new computational method, built on a probabilistic model of VDJ rearrangement, was used to identify disease-linked TCR variants. TCRdb applied fastp at Q25 and MiXCR to the public reads, then kept only in-frame beta chains. Rows merge per CDR3 protein into single entries with the most common DNA and genes. The V and J calls reflect TCRdb's pipeline rather than the authors' work. The sample includes some 250,000 distinct CDR3 sequences, with roughly a quarter observed a single time. More than 0.6% of the sample belongs to the ten largest clones. V trim: 6 bases; J trim: 8 bases; unmatched bases: 9. In the germline V gene, CDR1 corresponds to SQVTM and CDR2 to ANQGSEA. The CDR3 sequence holds 14 residues, the cysteine and phenylalanine included. Kept here is only the CDR3 DNA, which spans 42 bases and is read in frame from base 1.

The chain couples TRBV29-1 to TRBJ2-1; TRBD2 lines up with 11 middle nucleotides. Sequences were obtained from blood, either unsorted or a sorted T cell fraction (not recorded which). The clonotype originates from a male donor with ankylosing spondylitis or in good health (not recorded which). The DNA is as follows: TGCAGCGTCGTAGCGGGGGGGCCTTGGGATGAGCAGTTCTTC. The encoded protein is CSVVAGGPWDEQFF.